Shown below are 10 T cell receptor beta chains from a single sample sequenced in a study of glioma-infiltrating T cells. Using RNA template, CDR3s of TCR alpha and beta were amplified with iRepertoire arm-PCR. One entry per CDR3 protein results from TCRdb running MiXCR on the multiplex PCR reads. The data hold roughly 200,000 distinct CDR3 sequences, with 25% to 35% observed a single time. The sample was glioma tissue, nonneoplastic brain tissue, or PBMCs (not recorded which). These receptor sequences come from a human donor with low-grade glioma or glioblastoma, undergoing nonglioma brain surgery, or in good health (not recorded which).

The V and J genes are TRBV6-2 or TRBV6-3 and TRBJ2-2; D remains unclear. CDR3 size: 16 residues. V was trimmed by 2 bases and J by 2 bases, leaving 12 bases between them. CDR1 and CDR2 from the germline V gene are MNHEY and SVGEGT. The CDR3 sequence: CASSYGPGSNTGELFF. The CDR3 DNA reads as TGTGCCAGCAGTTACGGTCCGGGCAGTAACACCGGGGAGCTGTTTTTT.

This clonotype occurred many times. The chain employs TRBV7-2 and TRBJ2-3; either TRBD1 or TRBD2 may supply D (5 bases each). The CDR3 is 14 amino acids. Germline CDR1 is SGHTA and CDR2 is FQGNSA. V dropped 5 bases and J dropped 2 bases, with 11 bases sitting between them. This CDR3 is CASSPGRTTDTQYF. The CDR3 DNA sequence: TGTGCCAGCAGCCCGGGACGGACCACAGATACGCAGTATTTT.

The rearrangement uses TRBV11-2 and TRBJ2-1; D remains ambiguous. Looked up from germline, CDR1 is SGHAT and CDR2 is FQNNGV. V lost 5 bases, J lost 2 bases, and 10 bases lay in between. The CDR3 extends over 14 amino acids. The CDR3 spells CASSPGRPYNEQFF. The CDR3 DNA sequence: TGTGCCAGCAGCCCAGGACGGCCCTACAATGAGCAGTTCTTC.

The sample holds many counts of this clonotype. V gene TRBV25-1 combines with J gene TRBJ2-7, with D perhaps matching TRBD1 (5 bases). Trimming stripped 1 base from V and 3 bases from J, with 7 bases between. Germline CDR1 is MGHDK and CDR2 is SYGVNS. The CDR3 spans 13 residues. CDR3 nucleotide sequence: TGTGCCAGCAGTGAATTTCAGGGCTACGAGCAGTACTTC. As protein: CASSEFQGYEQYF.

This clonotype came up many times. V gene TRBV4-2 combines with J gene TRBJ2-1; 9 nucleotides match TRBD2. With V trimmed by 3 bases and J by 4 bases, 4 bases remained unmatched. Germline loops: CDR1 LGHNA, CDR2 YNFKEQ. This CDR3 spans 15 amino acids. CDR3 coding DNA: TGTGCCAGCAGCCACCGACTAGCGGAATACAATGAGCAGTTCTTC. This encodes CASSHRLAEYNEQFF.

This clonotype was picked up many times. The CDR3 reads CASLTGNEQFF. The CDR3 DNA reads as TGTGCCAGCTTAACCGGGAATGAGCAGTTCTTC. The V and J genes are TRBV28 and TRBJ2-1, with unresolved D. CDR3 length: 11 residues. Per the germline V gene, CDR1 is MDHEN and CDR2 is SYDVKM. V lost 8 bases to trimming and J lost 7 bases, with 9 bases between them. Based on the CDR3 plus reference TRBV28 and TRBJ2-1, the full variable domain is DVKVTQSSRYLVKRTGEKVFLECVQDMDHENMFWYRQDPGLGLRLIYFSYDVKMKEKGDIPEGYSVSREKKERFSLILESASTNQTSMYLCASLTGNEQFFGPGTRLTVL.

On this clonotype: A read error is possible here, since a much larger clone lies one base away. The gene calls are TRBV10-3 and TRBJ1-2; D is perhaps TRBD1 (5 bases). From germline, CDR1 is ENHRY and CDR2 SYGVKD. V was pared by 4 bases and J by 6 bases, with 18 bases between. This CDR3 region has 15 residues. The CDR3 here is CAISGGWQGSDGYTF. Here the CDR3 DNA reads TGTGCCATCAGTGGAGGTTGGCAGGGAAGCGATGGCTACACCTTC.

The CDR3 bases are TGCGCCAGCAGCCGGTCCGGGACAGGGAACAATGAGCAGTTCTTC. This gives the protein CASSRSGTGNNEQFF. This chain uses TRBV4-1 with TRBJ2-1, with 9 bases lining up with TRBD1. Germline V gene data show CDR1 as MGHRA and CDR2 as YSYEKL. The trim removed 4 bases at V and 5 bases at J, leaving 6 bases unmatched. The CDR3 is 15 residues long.

On this clonotype: A clone one base away is much larger, so this may be a read error. J is TRBJ2-3 and V is TRBV5-1; tentative D call: TRBD1 (7 bases). This CDR3 is 14 amino acids long. Germline loops: CDR1 SGHRS, CDR2 YFSETQ. As DNA, the CDR3 is TGCGCCAGCAGCCGCCCGGCGGGGACAGATACGAAGTATTTT. Amino acids: CASSRPAGTDTKYF.

The rearrangement joins TRBV18 to TRBJ2-3, with 10 bases identical to TRBD1. This CDR3 comprises 15 residues. Trimming took 3 bases from V and 3 from J; bases not matched to a gene: 3. CDR1 and CDR2 from the germline V gene are KGHSH and LQKENI. Here the CDR3 DNA reads TGTGCCAGCTCACCGCGACAGGGGGCAACAGATACGCAGTATTTT. This codes for CASSPRQGATDTQYF.